The T cell receptor (beta chain) under discussion was sequenced for a study of shared clonotypes between healthy human individuals. Notes on this clone: Its antigen remains unidentified.

Study conclusions and caveats: An anticipated effect of sequencing depth on clonotype sharing among donors was recognized. Enrolling few donors narrowed the genetic and exposure-history diversity that was represented.

The CDR3 has 15 residues. Trimming removed 0 bases at V and 3 bases at J, with 12 bases between. The V gene's germline CDR1 is SGDLS and CDR2 YYNGEE. Repertoires were generated with immunoSEQ multiplex PCR, while TCRdb's copy carries only in-frame clones and drops some. Of fewer than 550,000 clones listed, almost 80% were seen once; the top ten hold around 13%. The sample taken for sequencing was PBMCs. This clonotype was obtained from a woman aged 35 to 49 in good health. Some clones in this sample may be carry-over from other donors' samples. The chain joins TRBV9 to TRBJ1-2; D remains unclear. CDR3 sequence reads: CASSVGGRGHYGYTF. The CDR3 region has the DNA TGTGCCAGCAGCGTAGGTGGTCGGGGTCACTATGGCTACACCTTC. The variable domain in full, completed from reference TRBV9 and TRBJ1-2, reads DSGVTQTPKHLITATGQRVTLRCSPRSGDLSVYWYQQSLDQGLQFLIQYYNGEERAKGNILERFSAQQFPDLHSELNLSSLELGDSALYFCASSVGGRGHYGYTFGSGTRLTVV.